These T cell receptor beta chains were read from a single sample in a study of T cell repertoires in cytomegalovirus infection. TCRdb re-called the reads through MiXCR, storing one row per CDR3 protein. The sample lists almost 300,000 distinct CDR3 sequences, about a tenth seen once, with around 2.4% in the top ten. Sequenced: PBMCs. These TCRs come from a human donor in good health (CMV status not recorded). Some clones in this sample may be carry-over from other donors' samples. CDR3s include the opening cysteine and the closing phenylalanine or tryptophan. The D gene is left open where the match is weak. A row's size may be missing; if present it is once, few, many or a size class.

J gene: TRBJ1-2; D gene: NA; V gene: TRBV6-1; clone size: many; CDR3 protein: CASRFDSYGYTF; CDR3 DNA: TGTGCCAGCAGGTTTGACAGCTATGGCTACACCTTC
J gene: TRBJ2-3; D gene: NA; V gene: TRBV7-9; clone size: many; CDR3 protein: CASKYGTPYDTDTQYF; CDR3 DNA: TGTGCCAGCAAGTACGGGACTCCCTACGACACAGATACGCAGTATTTT
J gene: TRBJ2-1; D gene: TRBD2; V gene: TRBV13; clone size: NA; CDR3 protein: CASSLAGLAGEQFF; CDR3 DNA: TGTGCCAGCAGCTTAGCTGGCCTAGCGGGTGAGCAGTTCTTC
J gene: TRBJ2-1; D gene: TRBD2; V gene: TRBV5-1; clone size: many; CDR3 protein: CASSSGTSPRRGEQFF; CDR3 DNA: TGCGCCAGCAGCTCCGGGACTAGCCCTAGGAGGGGTGAGCAGTTCTTC
J gene: TRBJ1-2; D gene: TRBD1; V gene: TRBV11-1; clone size: few; CDR3 protein: CASSPNRDRGTPGYTF; CDR3 DNA: TGTGCCAGCAGCCCCAACCGGGACAGGGGAACGCCTGGCTACACCTTC
J gene: TRBJ1-2; D gene: TRBD1; V gene: TRBV29-1; clone size: few; CDR3 protein: CSVGTGRPNYGYTF; CDR3 DNA: TGCAGCGTCGGGACAGGGAGACCCAACTATGGCTACACCTTC
J gene: TRBJ2-2; D gene: NA; V gene: TRBV29-1; clone size: few; CDR3 protein: CSARTANTGELFF; CDR3 DNA: TGCAGCGCCCGGACAGCGAACACCGGGGAGCTGTTTTTT
J gene: TRBJ1-5; D gene: NA; V gene: TRBV6-1; clone size: many; CDR3 protein: CASSSGASQPQHF; CDR3 DNA: TGTGCCAGCAGTTCAGGGGCCTCGCAGCCCCAGCATTTT
J gene: TRBJ1-4; D gene: NA; V gene: TRBV28; clone size: many; CDR3 protein: CASPPRRDLVGEKLFF; CDR3 DNA: TGTGCCAGCCCCCCACGAAGGGATTTAGTCGGTGAAAAACTGTTTTTT
J gene: TRBJ1-6; D gene: NA; V gene: TRBV11-2; clone size: NA; CDR3 protein: CASTLGSYNSPLHF; CDR3 DNA: TGTGCCAGCACCCTAGGCTCCTATAATTCACCCCTCCACTTT
J gene: TRBJ2-6; D gene: NA; V gene: TRBV11-2; clone size: many; CDR3 protein: CASSFPRTRSSGANVLTF; CDR3 DNA: TGTGCCAGCAGCTTCCCTCGGACACGGAGCTCTGGGGCCAACGTCCTGACTTTC
J gene: TRBJ1-4; D gene: NA; V gene: TRBV7-9; clone size: few; CDR3 protein: CASSSEGPRYEKLFF; CDR3 DNA: TGTGCCAGCAGCTCCGAGGGACCGAGGTATGAAAAACTGTTTTTT
J gene: TRBJ1-1; D gene: TRBD1; V gene: TRBV20-1; clone size: many; CDR3 protein: CSAREGQGVGEAFF; CDR3 DNA: TGCAGTGCTAGAGAGGGACAGGGTGTCGGTGAAGCTTTCTTT
J gene: TRBJ1-4; D gene: NA; V gene: TRBV2; clone size: many; CDR3 protein: CASRYRATNEKLFF; CDR3 DNA: TGTGCCAGCAGATACAGGGCAACTAATGAAAAACTGTTTTTT
J gene: TRBJ2-2; D gene: NA; V gene: TRBV12-3/TRBV12-4; clone size: NA; CDR3 protein: CASSIRGGTGELFF; CDR3 DNA: TGTGCCAGCAGTATCAGGGGCGGCACCGGGGAGCTGTTTTTT
J gene: TRBJ1-6; D gene: NA; V gene: TRBV12-5; clone size: few; CDR3 protein: CASGSNSYNSPLHF; CDR3 DNA: TGTGCTAGTGGCTCAAACTCCTATAATTCACCCCTCCACTTT
J gene: TRBJ1-1; D gene: NA; V gene: TRBV6-2/TRBV6-3; clone size: few; CDR3 protein: CASQTENTEAFF; CDR3 DNA: TGTGCCAGCCAGACAGAAAACACTGAAGCTTTCTTT
J gene: TRBJ2-2; D gene: NA; V gene: TRBV2; clone size: NA; CDR3 protein: CASSDRKGWELFF; CDR3 DNA: TGTGCCAGCAGTGATAGAAAGGGGTGGGAGCTGTTTTTT
J gene: TRBJ1-2; D gene: NA; V gene: TRBV7-3; clone size: many; CDR3 protein: CASSSPGSGYTF; CDR3 DNA: TGTGCCAGCAGCTCCCCAGGGAGTGGCTACACCTTC
J gene: TRBJ2-1; D gene: NA; V gene: TRBV6-2/TRBV6-3; clone size: many; CDR3 protein: CASSYWQDNYNEQFF; CDR3 DNA: TGTGCCAGCAGTTACTGGCAAGATAACTACAATGAGCAGTTCTTC
J gene: TRBJ1-2; D gene: NA; V gene: TRBV7-9; clone size: many; CDR3 protein: CASSLGPGRPYGYTF; CDR3 DNA: TGTGCCAGCAGCTTAGGTCCAGGGAGACCCTATGGCTACACCTTC
J gene: TRBJ1-2; D gene: NA; V gene: TRBV28; clone size: few; CDR3 protein: CASSLGPAYGYTF; CDR3 DNA: TGTGCCAGCAGTTTAGGGCCGGCCTATGGCTACACCTTC
J gene: TRBJ1-1; D gene: NA; V gene: TRBV28; clone size: many; CDR3 protein: CASSLTERAFF; CDR3 DNA: TGTGCCAGCAGTTTAACAGAGCGGGCTTTCTTT
J gene: TRBJ2-3; D gene: TRBD2; V gene: TRBV7-2; clone size: many; CDR3 protein: CASSSSTSGGTTDTQYF; CDR3 DNA: TGTGCCAGCAGCTCCTCAACTAGCGGGGGGACCACAGATACGCAGTATTTT
J gene: TRBJ2-5; D gene: NA; V gene: TRBV12-3/TRBV12-4; clone size: many; CDR3 protein: CASSLVGGRETQYF; CDR3 DNA: TGTGCCAGCAGTTTAGTCGGGGGCCGAGAGACCCAGTACTTC
J gene: TRBJ2-1; D gene: NA; V gene: TRBV7-9; clone size: NA; CDR3 protein: CASSLGRDQGFF; CDR3 DNA: TGTGCCAGCAGCTTAGGAAGAGACCAGGGGTTCTTC
J gene: TRBJ2-5; D gene: TRBD2; V gene: TRBV29-1; clone size: NA; CDR3 protein: CSAGTSGTQETQYF; CDR3 DNA: TGCAGCGCCGGGACTAGCGGGACGCAAGAGACCCAGTACTTC
J gene: TRBJ2-2; D gene: TRBD2; V gene: TRBV11-3; clone size: NA; CDR3 protein: CASSRTSGDPYTGELFF; CDR3 DNA: TGTGCCAGCAGCCGGACTAGCGGGGATCCTTACACCGGGGAGCTGTTTTTT
J gene: TRBJ1-1; D gene: TRBD1; V gene: TRBV29-1; clone size: few; CDR3 protein: CSVEDRPTGGRTEAFF; CDR3 DNA: TGCAGCGTTGAAGATCGGCCGACAGGGGGCCGGACTGAAGCTTTCTTT
J gene: TRBJ2-1; D gene: NA; V gene: TRBV12-3/TRBV12-4; clone size: many; CDR3 protein: CASSHSSSSSYNEQFF; CDR3 DNA: TGTGCCAGCAGCCATTCCTCTAGTAGCTCCTACAATGAGCAGTTCTTC
J gene: TRBJ2-7; D gene: TRBD1; V gene: TRBV20-1; clone size: few; CDR3 protein: CSADRDRDYEQYF; CDR3 DNA: TGCAGTGCTGACCGGGACAGGGACTACGAGCAGTACTTC